Each of the 13 T cell receptor beta chains below was sequenced from the same sample in a study of shared clonotypes between healthy human individuals. TCRdb's table, derived via immunoSEQ multiplex PCR, lists solely in-frame clones and lacks some. The data contain hundreds of thousands of clones, approximately 96% of them singletons. Naive CD8 cells lacked CD45RO and underwent positive selection for CCR7, leaving out terminally differentiated effector memory CD45RA+ cells. Input material: naive CD8+ T cells sorted from blood. The receptors originated from a woman aged 25 to 39 in good health.

The rearrangement uses TRBV28 and TRBJ2-1; 8 bases align to TRBD2. Germline loops: CDR1 MDHEN, CDR2 SYDVKM. V dropped 1 base and J dropped 8; count of bases not matched to a gene: 10. The CDR3 totals 16 residues. This CDR3 is CASSLFGREAPYEQFF. The CDR3 DNA reads as TGTGCCAGCAGTTTATTTGGGCGGGAGGCCCCGTATGAGCAGTTCTTC.

The gene calls are TRBV28 and TRBJ2-2, with 16 bases lining up with TRBD2. CDR1 MDHEN and CDR2 SYDVKM come from the germline V gene. This CDR3 contains 18 residues. Trimming cost V 6 bases and J 6 bases; bases outside gene matches: 10. The CDR3 spells CASSRGTSGRARAGELFF. The CDR3 DNA reads TGTGCCAGCAGCCGCGGGACTAGCGGGAGGGCCAGGGCCGGGGAGCTGTTTTTT. The full variable domain, in which reference TRBV28 and TRBJ2-2 provide the parts outside the CDR3, is DVKVTQSSRYLVKRTGEKVFLECVQDMDHENMFWYRQDPGLGLRLIYFSYDVKMKEKGDIPEGYSVSREKKERFSLILESASTNQTSMYLCASSRGTSGRARAGELFFGEGSRLTVL.

The V gene is TRBV6-6, the J gene TRBJ2-1; the match to TRBD2 covers 11 bases. The CDR3 has 15 residues. J lost 4 bases, V lost 2 bases, and 1 base had no gene match. The V gene's germline CDR1 is MNHNY and CDR2 SVGAGI (reference sequence). CDR3 in DNA: TGTGCCAGCAGTTACGGGACTAGCGGTTACAATGAGCAGTTCTTC. This translates into CASSYGTSGYNEQFF.

The chain is built from TRBV27 and TRBJ2-1; tentative D call: TRBD2 (6 bases). Trimming shortened V by 5 bases and J by 5 bases, and 22 bases separated the two germline ends. The CDR3 contains 17 residues. Per the germline V gene, CDR1 is MNHEY and CDR2 is SMNVEV (reference sequence). Here the CDR3 reads CASSTPNGGDNHNEQFF. The DNA for the CDR3 is TGTGCCAGCAGTACCCCGAACGGGGGAGATAATCACAATGAGCAGTTCTTC.

V and J are TRBV27 and TRBJ1-1, with 8 nucleotides matching TRBD1. The CDR3 has 17 residues. CDR1 and CDR2 (germline): MNHEY, SMNVEV (reference sequence). V shed 6 bases and J 4 bases; nucleotides not matched to a gene: 16. In DNA form, the CDR3 reads TGTGCCAGCAGCCCAGGACAGGGAGGGGTGGCGGGCACTGAAGCTTTCTTT. Amino acids: CASSPGQGGVAGTEAFF.

The chain combines TRBV19 with TRBJ2-4; perhaps TRBD1 as D (5 bases). CDR3 length equals 15 residues. Trimming removed 3 bases from V and 0 bases from J, with 9 bases in between. Germline assignment: CDR1 LNHDA and CDR2 SQIVND (reference sequence). CDR3 in amino acids: CASSIDRLAKNIQYF. The CDR3 DNA sequence: TGTGCCAGTAGTATTGACAGACTAGCCAAAAACATTCAGTACTTC.

The chain recombines TRBV9 with TRBJ2-7, with D tentatively TRBD1 (6 bases). CDR3 size: 13 residues. In germline, CDR1 is SGDLS, CDR2 YYNGEE. V gave up 3 bases and J gave up 5 bases, with 12 bases separating them. CDR3 bases: TGTGCCAGCAGCGGCAGGGGCGCGAACGAGCAGTACTTC. Its protein is CASSGRGANEQYF.

The chain couples TRBV19 to TRBJ2-2; D is uncertain. Trimming removed 6 bases at V and 5 bases at J, with 13 bases between. Per germline, CDR1 LNHDA and CDR2 SQIVND (reference sequence). CDR3 length: 14 residues. CDR3: CASRDEERTGELFF. The CDR3 nucleotides are TGTGCCAGTAGGGATGAAGAGCGAACCGGGGAGCTGTTTTTT.

The rearrangement uses TRBV28 and TRBJ2-1; TRBD1 matches 11 bases. Trimming took 5 bases from V and 4 from J; bases not matched to a gene: 10. CDR3 length: 17 amino acids. The germline gives CDR1 MDHEN, CDR2 SYDVKM. The CDR3 region is CASSQYWTGGTYNEQFF. The CDR3 bases are TGTGCCAGCAGTCAATACTGGACAGGGGGCACATACAATGAGCAGTTCTTC.

The chain is built from TRBV10-3 and TRBJ1-2, with 9 bases fitting TRBD1. In germline, CDR1 is ENHRY, CDR2 SYGVKD. This CDR3 has 17 amino acids. J was trimmed by 1 base and V by 5 bases; bases with no gene match: 11. The CDR3 DNA reads TGTGCCATCAGTTCTGCTGAGGGACAGGGTCTTAACTATGGCTACACCTTC. It yields the protein CAISSAEGQGLNYGYTF.

V gene TRBV27 combines with J gene TRBJ2-7, with D possibly TRBD2 on 6 matching bases. The CDR3 covers 16 residues. Trimming took 0 bases from V and 2 from J, leaving 14 bases between them. The germline V gene encodes CDR1 MNHEY and CDR2 SMNVEV (reference sequence). Here the CDR3 reads CASSLSPVAVTYEQYF. CDR3 bases: TGTGCCAGCAGTTTATCCCCGGTAGCGGTGACCTACGAGCAGTACTTC.

The chain carries TRBV2 and TRBJ2-7; no clear D gene. This CDR3 contains 12 residues. Deletions cut 8 bases from V and 0 bases from J, with 8 bases between. Germline assignment: CDR1 SNHLY and CDR2 FYNNEI. DNA for the CDR3: TGTGCCAGCGAGGCTGGCTCCTACGAGCAGTACTTC. This encodes CASEAGSYEQYF.

To note about this clone: Other DNA sequences from this sample encode an identical CDR3 as well. The chain carries TRBV11-2 and TRBJ2-7; 12 nucleotides align to TRBD2. V lost 3 bases and J lost 3; bases outside the gene matches: 0. CDR1 and CDR2 (germline): SGHAT, FQNNGV. The CDR3 length is 14 residues. This CDR3 is CASSLTSGSYEQYF. The CDR3 bases are TGTGCCAGCAGCTTGACTAGCGGGAGCTACGAGCAGTACTTC.